This T cell receptor (beta chain) was recovered during a study of CD8 T cells in Susac syndrome. TCR beta sequences were obtained from blood CD8+ and CD4+ T cells. Treatment-naive patients with stable or active relapsing-remitting disease were the multiple sclerosis controls. CDR3 length equals 14 residues. V lost 4 bases and J lost 6; bases outside the gene matches: 6. Looked up from germline, CDR1 is LNHDA and CDR2 is SQIVND (reference sequence). When the RNA was reverse transcribed, random hexamers were used with an input of roughly 0.5 to 1 ug. Coverage of TCR beta CDR3 amplification by immunoSEQ multiplex PCR extended to 54 Vbeta and 13 Jbeta. TCRdb re-called the immunoSEQ multiplex PCR reads with MiXCR, one entry per CDR3 protein. The repertoire includes around 200,000 distinct CDR3 sequences, 85% to 95% of them detected once, and 0.082% sits in the top ten.

The specimen was CD4+ T cells from PBMCs. The chain joins TRBV19 to TRBJ1-2; TRBD1 matches 9 bases. This clonotype originated in a human donor with multiple sclerosis. CDR3 bases: TGTGCCAGTAGTAAAACAGGGGGCTTGGATGGCTACACCTTC. It is translated as CASSKTGGLDGYTF.